The clone carrying this T cell receptor (beta chain) occurred once. Within the sample, other DNA sequences also encode this same CDR3. The sample originates from a study of neoadjuvant anti-PD-1 for oral cavity cancer. In the study overall: Patients mostly received three to four biweekly nivolumab doses at 3 mg/kg before surgery.

The protocol was immunoSEQ multiplex PCR, while the TCRdb copy is restricted to in-frame clones and leaves out a portion. The table includes tens of thousands of clones, about nine tenths detected once. Sample time point: after neoadjuvant nivolumab, at surgical resection. This TCR was recovered from a person aged 35-79 years with oral cavity squamous cell carcinoma. Sequenced here: PBMCs, sampled after nivolumab (anti-PD-1) treatment.

CDR3 loop: CASRQGSYGYTF. The DNA for the CDR3 is TGTGCCAGCAGACAGGGAAGCTATGGCTACACCTTC. The chain couples TRBV27 to TRBJ1-2; weak D call: TRBD1 (6 bases). Trimming left V 6 bases short and J 4 bases short, with 9 bases between. This CDR3 is built from 12 residues. Looked up from germline, CDR1 is MNHEY and CDR2 is SMNVEV (reference sequence).